This is a list of T cell receptor beta chains from one sample in a study of blood T cell repertoires in COVID-19. This table comes from immunoSEQ multiplex PCR, and its TCRdb copy is limited to in-frame clones, with some not included. The sample shows about 140,000 clones, over 65% of them seen only once. Sequencing was done on a sample of peripheral blood. These receptors were collected from a woman older than 75 with active or convalescent COVID-19. Each CDR3 is given with its conserved first and last residue. D genes are given only for firm matches. Clone size is given for some rows only: seen once, a few or many times, or a class if the clone is expanded.

cdr3_aa cdr3_nt j_call v_call d_call clone_size
CASSPHSRGGSSEQYF TGTGCCAGCAGTCCACACAGCCGGGGAGGGTCGAGCGAGCAGTACTTC TRBJ2-7 TRBV27 TRBD2 NA
CASSLEARGAYEQYF TGTGCCAGCAGCTTGGAGGCCCGGGGGGCCTACGAGCAGTACTTC TRBJ2-7 TRBV5-6 TRBD2 NA
CASSQTTGWNNSPLHF TGTGCCAGCAGCCAAACGACAGGGTGGAATAATTCACCCCTCCACTTT TRBJ1-6 TRBV7-2 TRBD1 few
CASSWGLGDTGELFF TGTGCCAGCAGCTGGGGACTAGGAGACACCGGGGAGCTGTTTTTT TRBJ2-2 TRBV5-4 TRBD2 NA
CASSYTGQGARNTEAFF TGTGCCAGCAGCTATACGGGACAGGGGGCAAGGAACACTGAAGCTTTCTTT TRBJ1-1 TRBV6-2/TRBV6-3 TRBD1 NA
CASSILAGGTDTQYF TGTGCCAGTAGTATACTAGCGGGGGGCACAGATACGCAGTATTTT TRBJ2-3 TRBV19 TRBD2 NA
CASSLGGPSGANVLTF TGTGCCAGCAGCCTAGGGGGCCCGTCTGGGGCCAACGTCCTGACTTTC TRBJ2-6 TRBV3-1/TRBV3-2 TRBD1 NA
CAWSVRRDNYGYTF TGTGCCTGGAGTGTTCGTAGAGATAACTATGGCTACACCTTC TRBJ1-2 TRBV30 NA NA
CASSPAGQEAFF TGTGCCAGCTCACCAGCAGGACAGGAAGCTTTCTTT TRBJ1-1 TRBV18 NA NA
CASRGQQGSQPQHF TGTGCCAGTAGGGGGCAACAGGGATCTCAGCCCCAGCATTTT TRBJ1-5 TRBV19 NA NA
CASKSPGMNTEAFF TGTGCCAGCAAATCCCCAGGAATGAACACTGAAGCTTTCTTT TRBJ1-1 TRBV2 NA NA
CASSPDRGRNTIYF TGTGCCAGCAGCCCGGACAGGGGTAGAAACACCATATATTTT TRBJ1-3 TRBV27 TRBD1 NA
CASSPPNSRVPETQYF TGTGCCAGCTCACCACCGAATTCGAGGGTCCCAGAGACCCAGTACTTC TRBJ2-5 TRBV18 NA NA
CASSPIDRNTEAFF TGTGCCAGCAGTCCGATAGACAGGAACACTGAAGCTTTCTTT TRBJ1-1 TRBV27 NA NA
CASSEGHSYEQYF TGTGCCAGCAGCGAGGGACATTCCTACGAGCAGTACTTC TRBJ2-7 TRBV9 NA NA
CASSPRLGSLGGETQYF TGTGCCAGCAGCCCGCGACTGGGGAGCCTCGGGGGAGAGACCCAGTACTTC TRBJ2-5 TRBV9 NA NA
CASSFWQGGSNQPQHF TGTGCCAGCAGCTTTTGGCAGGGGGGTAGCAATCAGCCCCAGCATTTT TRBJ1-5 TRBV7-9 TRBD1 NA
CASSQEGQGVSTIYF TGCGCCAGCAGCCAAGAAGGACAGGGGGTTAGCACCATATATTTT TRBJ1-3 TRBV4-1 TRBD1 NA
CATSRAQGAKAEAFF TGTGCCACCAGCAGAGCCCAGGGGGCGAAGGCTGAAGCTTTCTTT TRBJ1-1 TRBV15 TRBD1 NA
CAWSLKLRGQPFYGYTF TGTGCCTGGAGCCTAAAACTTAGGGGACAGCCATTCTATGGCTACACCTTC TRBJ1-2 TRBV30 TRBD1 NA
CAIKSDYNEQFF TGTGCCATCAAGTCAGATTACAATGAGCAGTTCTTC TRBJ2-1 TRBV10-3 NA NA
CASSSRDRGPYEQYF TGTGCCAGCAGTTCGCGTGACAGGGGGCCCTACGAGCAGTACTTC TRBJ2-7 TRBV2 TRBD1 NA
CASSLGRGAEAFF TGTGCCAGCAGCTTAGGTCGGGGAGCTGAAGCTTTCTTT TRBJ1-1 TRBV7-8 NA NA
CASSSQGGGYTF TGTGCCAGCAGCTCTCAGGGAGGGGGCTACACCTTC TRBJ1-2 TRBV25-1 NA once
CASSATGGVAYGYTF TGTGCCAGCAGCGCCACAGGGGGCGTAGCCTATGGCTACACCTTC TRBJ1-2 TRBV7-8 TRBD1 NA
CASSWGRDTEAFF TGTGCCAGCAGCTGGGGCCGGGACACTGAAGCTTTCTTT TRBJ1-1 TRBV7-9 NA NA
CASTWGVSNTGELFF TGCGCCAGCACCTGGGGAGTCTCCAACACCGGGGAGCTGTTTTTT TRBJ2-2 TRBV5-1 NA NA
CASPAGPETQYF TGTGCCAGCCCCGCAGGGCCGGAGACCCAGTACTTC TRBJ2-5 TRBV6-5 NA NA
CASSLGTGVEAFF TGTGCCAGCAGTCTCGGGACAGGGGTTGAAGCTTTCTTT TRBJ1-1 TRBV27 TRBD1 few
CASRDRNTDTQYF TGTGCCAGCCGGGACAGAAACACAGATACGCAGTATTTT TRBJ2-3 TRBV6-5 TRBD1 NA
CASSIWTSGYQETQYF TGTGCCAGTAGTATATGGACTAGCGGGTACCAAGAGACCCAGTACTTC TRBJ2-5 TRBV19 TRBD2 NA
CASSLGLPGAKNIQYF TGTGCCAGTAGTTTGGGACTTCCCGGGGCCAAAAACATTCAGTACTTC TRBJ2-4 TRBV19 NA NA
CASSTGWGVRQPQHF TGTGCCAGCAGCACTGGTTGGGGGGTCCGTCAGCCCCAGCATTTT TRBJ1-5 TRBV5-8 NA once
CASSDGARGQFF TGTGCCAGCAGTGACGGGGCCAGGGGGCAGTTCTTC TRBJ2-1 TRBV6-1 NA NA
CASRTVGEQYF TGTGCCAGCAGGACAGTAGGCGAGCAGTACTTC TRBJ2-7 TRBV7-8 NA NA
CVRGYWHTIYF TGTGTCCGGGGGTACTGGCACACCATATATTTT TRBJ1-3 TRBV11-3 NA NA
CASSKSLAGGPYEQYF TGTGCCAGCAGCAAAAGCCTAGCGGGGGGTCCCTACGAGCAGTACTTC TRBJ2-7 TRBV13 TRBD2 once
CASSGGMWVYEQYF TGCGCCAGCAGCGGGGGGATGTGGGTCTACGAGCAGTACTTC TRBJ2-7 TRBV4-1 NA NA
CASSRQLNYGYTF TGTGCCAGCAGTCGACAGTTAAACTATGGCTACACCTTC TRBJ1-2 TRBV12-3/TRBV12-4 NA NA
CASSMEAAGNQPQHF TGTGCCAGTAGTATGGAAGCGGCCGGCAATCAGCCCCAGCATTTT TRBJ1-5 TRBV19 NA NA
CASSSAGTGTGANVLTF TGTGCCAGCAGCTCGGCCGGGACAGGGACTGGGGCCAACGTCCTGACTTTC TRBJ2-6 TRBV5-4 TRBD1 NA
CASNAERDRGEKLFF TGTGCCAGCAATGCTGAACGGGACAGGGGGGAAAAACTGTTTTTT TRBJ1-4 TRBV28 TRBD1 few